The T cell receptor (beta chain) under discussion was sequenced for a study of post-analysis software for immune sequencing data. Overall study results and limits: Controls showed lower frequencies than patients for five or six TRBV segments, and TRBV5-6, TRBV5-1 and TRBV20-1 were among these.

TCR beta cDNA libraries included unique molecular identifiers. One entry per CDR3 protein, called by TCRdb with MiXCR from the PCR reads. The sample records over 300,000 distinct CDR3 sequences, less than 40% being singletons. Looked up from germline, CDR1 is SGHNT and CDR2 is YENEEA. V dropped 4 bases and J dropped 8; count of bases not matched to a gene: 8. This CDR3 is built from 14 residues. Details on this clonotype: Its antigen is still unknown.

Sequencing input: blood. The receptor comes from a girl between 10 and 17 years old with multiple sclerosis. V gene TRBV11-3 combines with J gene TRBJ2-1; the match to TRBD1 covers 7 bases. In nucleotides, the CDR3 is TGTGCCAGCAGCTCCCAACAGGGGTTCTATGAGCAGTTCTTC. Protein sequence: CASSSQQGFYEQFF.